This entry lists 21 T cell receptor beta chains sequenced from one sample in a study of blood T cell repertoires in COVID-19. Method: immunoSEQ multiplex PCR; TCRdb's copy keeps in-frame clones and lacks some. The sample carries around 99,000 clones, approximately 80% recorded once. Sequencing input: peripheral blood. The origin of the receptors is a woman aged 50 to 60 with acute or convalescent COVID-19.

V is TRBV5-4 and J is TRBJ2-3, with 11 bases lining up with TRBD2. The V gene's germline CDR1 is SGHNT and CDR2 YYREEE (reference sequence). Losses at the gene ends were 9 bases for V and 0 bases for J; bases not matched to a gene: 12. The CDR3 covers 17 residues. CDR3 sequence: CATELAGVGPSTDTQYF. DNA for the CDR3: TGTGCCACCGAACTAGCGGGGGTGGGACCTAGCACAGATACGCAGTATTTT.

The rearrangement joins TRBV28 to TRBJ2-7, with a tentative D call TRBD2 (6 bases). Per germline, CDR1 MDHEN and CDR2 SYDVKM. The CDR3 contains 15 residues. V lost 5 bases, J lost 2 bases, and 16 bases lay in between. The CDR3 DNA reads TGTGCCAGCAGTCAAGGAGGGGCCCCGACCTACGAGCAGTACTTC. This encodes CASSQGGAPTYEQYF. The whole variable domain, remainder taken from reference TRBV28 and TRBJ2-7, is DVKVTQSSRYLVKRTGEKVFLECVQDMDHENMFWYRQDPGLGLRLIYFSYDVKMKEKGDIPEGYSVSREKKERFSLILESASTNQTSMYLCASSQGGAPTYEQYFGPGTRLTVT.

The chain couples TRBV9 to TRBJ1-6; D is perhaps TRBD1 (5 bases). V was shortened by 1 base and J by 9 bases, with 11 bases between the two germline ends. Germline V gene sequence: CDR1 SGDLS, CDR2 YYNGEE. The CDR3 loop spans 14 amino acids. CDR3 in amino acids: CASSVRGGTSPLHF. CDR3 in DNA: TGTGCCAGCAGCGTACGGGGGGGAACTTCACCCCTCCACTTT.

The CDR3 reads CASSSAQGGSDGYTF. CDR3 nucleotide sequence: TGTGCCAGCAGCTCCGCACAGGGTGGTTCGGATGGCTACACCTTC. The V call is TRBV7-9, the J call TRBJ1-2; TRBD1 might be the D (6 bases). Trimming left V 4 bases short and J 6 bases short, with 18 bases between. Germline assignment: CDR1 SEHNR and CDR2 FQNEAQ (reference sequence). The CDR3 has 15 residues. Filled out from reference TRBV7-9 and TRBJ1-2, the complete variable domain reads DTGVSQNPRHKITKRGQNVTFRCDPISEHNRLYWYRQTLGQGPEFLTYFQNEAQLEKSRLLSDRFSAERPKGSFSTLEIQRTEQGDSAMYLCASSSAQGGSDGYTFGSGTRLTVV.

This chain links TRBV18 with TRBJ1-1; TRBD1 aligns across 9 bases. The CDR3 covers 16 residues. From germline, CDR1 is KGHSH and CDR2 LQKENI. Unmatched junction bases numbered 4, after V lost 1 base and J lost 1 base. The CDR3 loop is CASSPQGTGPNTEAFF. The DNA of the CDR3 is TGTGCCAGCTCACCACAGGGGACAGGGCCGAACACTGAAGCTTTCTTT.

This chain joins TRBV18 and TRBJ1-1; 10 nucleotides align to TRBD1. CDR3 length equals 15 residues. Germline V lookup: CDR1 KGHSH, CDR2 LQKENI. V trimming: 3 bases; J trimming: 2 bases; junction bases outside the gene matches: 3. CDR3 in amino acids: CASSPRDRGNTEAFF. DNA for the CDR3: TGTGCCAGCTCACCCCGGGACAGGGGAAACACTGAAGCTTTCTTT.

The DNA for the CDR3 is TGTGCCAGCAGTGCCTCCCGCTCTGGAAACACCATATATTTT. Translating it yields CASSASRSGNTIYF. V is TRBV2 and J is TRBJ1-3; no firm D call. Trimming removed 4 bases at V and 0 bases at J, with 7 bases between. This CDR3 region has 14 residues. Per germline, CDR1 SNHLY and CDR2 FYNNEI.

The chain uses TRBV7-3 and TRBJ2-1; D is possibly TRBD2 (6 bases). The CDR3 has 13 amino acids. Germline V gives CDR1 SGHTA, CDR2 FQGTGA. The V end lost 4 bases, the J end lost 7 bases, and 11 bases lay between the germline ends. CDR3 in DNA: TGTGCCAGCAGCTCCGGGACTGAAAATGAGCAGTTCTTC. Protein sequence: CASSSGTENEQFF.

V gene TRBV18 combines with J gene TRBJ1-5; D is perhaps TRBD1 (6 bases). The CDR3 has 18 residues. CDR1 is KGHSH and CDR2 is LQKENI in the germline V gene. The V end lost 2 bases, the J end lost 0 bases, and 17 bases lay between the germline ends. This CDR3 reads CASSPMSGGPDSNQPQHF. The CDR3 DNA reads TGTGCCAGCTCACCAATGTCGGGGGGGCCGGATAGCAATCAGCCCCAGCATTTT.

The chain uses TRBV30 and TRBJ1-1; tentatively, D is TRBD1 (5 bases). Germline lookup yields CDR1 GTSNPN and CDR2 SVGIG (reference sequence). The V and J ends lost 2 bases and 9 bases respectively, with 13 bases between them. This CDR3 is 12 amino acids long. Written as DNA, the CDR3 is TGTGCCTGGAGTTCGACAGACCTTCAAGCTTTCTTT. Encoded protein: CAWSSTDLQAFF.

The CDR3 protein is CASSEALRDGELFF. CDR3 DNA sequence: TGTGCCAGCAGTGAAGCGCTTCGGGACGGGGAGCTGTTTTTT. This sequence joins TRBV2 and TRBJ2-2, with D possibly being TRBD2 (5 bases). Per germline, CDR1 SNHLY and CDR2 FYNNEI. The CDR3 spans 14 residues. The V and J ends lost 0 bases and 7 bases respectively, with 9 bases between them.

The rearrangement uses TRBV20-1 and TRBJ1-1, with D perhaps TRBD1 (5 bases). The V gene lost 4 bases and the J gene lost 10 bases, with 13 bases spanning the gap. The V gene's germline CDR1 is DFQATT and CDR2 SNEGSKA (reference sequence). The CDR3 loop spans 11 amino acids. Here the CDR3 DNA reads TGCAGTGCTAAACTCAGGGAGGGAGCTTTCTTT. The encoded protein is CSAKLREGAFF.

The chain couples TRBV28 to TRBJ2-2; 7 bases are shared with TRBD1. Germline-derived CDR1 and CDR2 are MDHEN and SYDVKM. The CDR3 is 16 residues long. J gave up 4 bases and V 2 bases, and 7 bases lay outside the gene matches. CDR3 coding DNA: TGTGCCAGCAGTTTAGTACAGGGGAGCGGCACCGGGGAGCTGTTTTTT. It encodes CASSLVQGSGTGELFF.

This chain uses TRBV7-3 with TRBJ1-2; TRBD1 aligns across 8 bases. V lost 2 bases to trimming and J lost 4 bases; unmatched junction nucleotides: 0. The germline V gene encodes CDR1 SGHTA and CDR2 FQGTGA. The CDR3 is 13 amino acids. The CDR3 reads CASSLDRGYGYTF. The CDR3 nucleotides are TGTGCCAGCAGCTTAGACAGGGGCTATGGCTACACCTTC.

This clone was detected only once. The chain combines TRBV2 with TRBJ2-1; 7 bases fit TRBD1. The CDR3 has 16 amino acids. Germline values: CDR1 SNHLY, CDR2 FYNNEI. V lost 6 bases and J lost 4; bases outside the gene matches: 12. The CDR3 here is CASRFGPGTAYNEQFF. In DNA, the CDR3 is TGTGCCAGCAGATTCGGTCCCGGGACAGCTTACAATGAGCAGTTCTTC.

In the case of this clone: A read error may produce the germline difference seen at one junction end. The chain employs TRBV29-1 and TRBJ1-2, with TRBD1 identical over 7 bases. The V gene's germline CDR1 is SQVTM and CDR2 ANQGSEA. This CDR3 contains 10 residues. This chain's CDR3 is CSGYRDSLFF. For the CDR3, the DNA is TGCAGTGGGTACCGGGACAGCCTTTTCTTC.

The chain employs TRBV5-4 and TRBJ2-2; 9 positions agree with TRBD1. Trimming at V came to 3 bases and at J to 4 bases, leaving 7 bases not matched to a gene. CDR1 is SGHNT, CDR2 YYREEE, per germline (reference sequence). This CDR3 contains 16 residues. The CDR3 DNA reads TGTGCCAGCAGCTCAAACCGGGACAGGGCCACCGGGGAGCTGTTTTTT. It yields the protein CASSSNRDRATGELFF.

The chain is built from TRBV2 and TRBJ1-5, with 8 positions matching TRBD1. The CDR3 sequence is 17 residues long. Germline lookup yields CDR1 SNHLY and CDR2 FYNNEI. The V and J ends lost 4 bases and 0 bases, in that order; junction bases with no gene match: 8. The CDR3 DNA reads as TGTGCCAGCAGTGGGGCAACAGGGGGATATAGCAATCAGCCCCAGCATTTT. Protein: CASSGATGGYSNQPQHF.

The gene calls are TRBV29-1 and TRBJ1-1, with TRBD1 matching over 10 bases. The germline V gene has CDR1 SQVTM and CDR2 ANQGSEA. This CDR3 is 17 amino acids long. After removal of 4 bases from V and 3 bases from J, the junction contained 14 bases not matched to a gene. As DNA, the CDR3 is TGCAGCGTTGGGGACAGGGGAGCAGGCCAGGGGTACACTGAAGCTTTCTTT. Encoded protein: CSVGDRGAGQGYTEAFF.

This chain connects TRBV6-4 to TRBJ1-2, with 8 positions matching TRBD1. This CDR3 spans 13 amino acids. CDR1 MRHNA and CDR2 SNTAGT come from the germline V gene. V shed 6 bases, J shed 0 bases, and the junction held 0 bases outside the gene matches. CDR3 sequence (DNA): TGTGCCAGCAGCAGGGGGCCTAACTATGGCTACACCTTC. Translation gives CASSRGPNYGYTF.

The rearrangement joins TRBV10-2 to TRBJ1-2, with D perhaps TRBD1 (5 bases). Germline CDR1 and CDR2: WSHSY and SAAADI. This CDR3 has 14 amino acids. The V end lost 5 bases, the J end lost 1 base, and 11 bases lay between the germline ends. The CDR3 is CASSPDRYNYGYTF. CDR3 sequence (DNA): TGCGCCAGCAGTCCTGACAGATATAACTATGGCTACACCTTC.